Listed below are T cell receptor beta chains from one sample, sequenced in a study of blood T cell repertoires in COVID-19. Clones were sequenced by immunoSEQ multiplex PCR, and TCRdb holds only the in-frame ones, with some missing. This sample has tens of thousands of clones, with more than 75% found just once. The sample taken for sequencing was peripheral blood. The receptors shown here come from a human donor with active COVID-19. The donor label of this sample is uncertain. Both conserved end residues are part of each CDR3. The order of the fields is clone size, V gene, CDR3 length, D gene, J gene, CDR3 DNA, CDR3 protein. A D gene is named only where the DNA matches it firmly. Clone size is given for some rows only: seen once, a few or many times, or a class if the clone is expanded.

clone_size: .; v_call: TRBV5-1; cdr3_length: 15; d_call: TRBD2; j_call: TRBJ2-1; cdr3_nt: TGCGCCAGCAGCTCCCTAGAGCGGGGCCTCAATGAGCAGTTCTTC; cdr3_aa: CASSSLERGLNEQFF
clone_size: .; v_call: TRBV2; cdr3_length: 13; d_call: .; j_call: TRBJ1-5; cdr3_nt: TGTGCCAGCAGTACATATAGCAATCAGCCCCAGCATTTT; cdr3_aa: CASSTYSNQPQHF
clone_size: .; v_call: TRBV15; cdr3_length: 16; d_call: TRBD1; j_call: TRBJ2-3; cdr3_nt: TGTGCCACCAGCAGAGAAGAGGACAGGGGGAGTTATACGCAGTATTTT; cdr3_aa: CATSREEDRGSYTQYF
clone_size: .; v_call: TRBV12-3/TRBV12-4; cdr3_length: 13; d_call: .; j_call: TRBJ1-5; cdr3_nt: TGTGCCAGCAGGGACAGCCTCAATCAGCCCCAGCATTTT; cdr3_aa: CASRDSLNQPQHF
clone_size: .; v_call: TRBV7-9; cdr3_length: 15; d_call: TRBD1; j_call: TRBJ2-5; cdr3_nt: TGTGCCAGCAGCCTTATCTGGACAGGGGATGAGACCCAGTACTTC; cdr3_aa: CASSLIWTGDETQYF
clone_size: .; v_call: TRBV5-6; cdr3_length: 17; d_call: TRBD1; j_call: TRBJ1-5; cdr3_nt: TGTGCCAGCAGCTCCCTAAGACAGGGGGCATTTGATCAGCCCCAGCATTTT; cdr3_aa: CASSSLRQGAFDQPQHF
clone_size: .; v_call: TRBV19; cdr3_length: 13; d_call: TRBD2; j_call: TRBJ2-5; cdr3_nt: TGTGCCAGCGGGACTAGCGGGAAAGAGACCCAGTACTTC; cdr3_aa: CASGTSGKETQYF
clone_size: .; v_call: TRBV7-8; cdr3_length: 15; d_call: .; j_call: TRBJ2-7; cdr3_nt: TGTGCCAGCAGCTTAAACACAGGGATCTACAACGAGCAGTACTTC; cdr3_aa: CASSLNTGIYNEQYF
clone_size: .; v_call: TRBV6-5; cdr3_length: 15; d_call: TRBD1; j_call: TRBJ1-1; cdr3_nt: TGTGCCAGCAGTTACCTTGACAGGGGGGTTGCTGACGCTTTCTTT; cdr3_aa: CASSYLDRGVADAFF
clone_size: .; v_call: TRBV6-5; cdr3_length: 15; d_call: .; j_call: TRBJ2-1; cdr3_nt: TGTGCCAGCAGACACCCCAGCGGAGCCTCCCATGAGCAGTTCTTC; cdr3_aa: CASRHPSGASHEQFF
clone_size: .; v_call: TRBV10-3; cdr3_length: 16; d_call: TRBD2; j_call: TRBJ2-1; cdr3_nt: TGTGCCATCAGAGCCCGCCCCGGGACTAGCGGCAATGAGCAGTTCTTC; cdr3_aa: CAIRARPGTSGNEQFF
clone_size: few; v_call: TRBV5-4; cdr3_length: 14; d_call: .; j_call: TRBJ2-1; cdr3_nt: TGTGCCAGCAGCTCCTCGGCTAGCCACAATGAGCAGTTCTTC; cdr3_aa: CASSSSASHNEQFF
clone_size: once; v_call: TRBV6-5; cdr3_length: 15; d_call: TRBD2; j_call: TRBJ2-2; cdr3_nt: TGTGCCAGCACTAGCGGGAGCCTTAGCACCGGGGAGCTGTTTTTT; cdr3_aa: CASTSGSLSTGELFF
clone_size: .; v_call: TRBV5-1; cdr3_length: 15; d_call: TRBD2; j_call: TRBJ2-1; cdr3_nt: TGCGCCAGCAGCTTCGGACTAGCGGGGGGTGATGAGCAGTTCTTC; cdr3_aa: CASSFGLAGGDEQFF
clone_size: .; v_call: TRBV5-4; cdr3_length: 13; d_call: TRBD1; j_call: TRBJ2-3; cdr3_nt: TGTGCCAGCAGCTTGGATCGGACAGGGAAACAGTATTTT; cdr3_aa: CASSLDRTGKQYF
clone_size: .; v_call: TRBV27; cdr3_length: 15; d_call: TRBD1; j_call: TRBJ2-2; cdr3_nt: TGTGCCAGCAGTTTCCGAGGGGGCGGGACCGGGGAGCTGTTTTTT; cdr3_aa: CASSFRGGGTGELFF
clone_size: .; v_call: TRBV2; cdr3_length: 15; d_call: TRBD2; j_call: TRBJ2-3; cdr3_nt: TGTGCCAGCAGTGAAGTTAGCGGGGGTACAGATACGCAGTATTTT; cdr3_aa: CASSEVSGGTDTQYF
clone_size: .; v_call: TRBV30; cdr3_length: 10; d_call: .; j_call: TRBJ2-3; cdr3_nt: TGTGCCTGGAGTCGGGATACGCAGTATTTT; cdr3_aa: CAWSRDTQYF
clone_size: .; v_call: TRBV5-6; cdr3_length: 14; d_call: TRBD1; j_call: TRBJ2-5; cdr3_nt: TGTGCCAGCAGCCCCCGGACAGGGAAAGGTGACCAGTACTTC; cdr3_aa: CASSPRTGKGDQYF
clone_size: .; v_call: TRBV6-2/TRBV6-3; cdr3_length: 12; d_call: TRBD2; j_call: TRBJ2-7; cdr3_nt: TGTGCCAGCAGTCGGGCGGGGGATGAGCAGTACTTC; cdr3_aa: CASSRAGDEQYF
clone_size: few; v_call: TRBV6-6; cdr3_length: 14; d_call: .; j_call: TRBJ1-5; cdr3_nt: TGTGCCAGCAGTAGCGGGGCGGGAAATCAGCCCCAGCATTTT; cdr3_aa: CASSSGAGNQPQHF
clone_size: .; v_call: TRBV18; cdr3_length: 16; d_call: .; j_call: TRBJ2-2; cdr3_nt: TGTGCCAGCTCCGAGCCGAACAGGGAACGCACCGGGGAGCTGTTTTTT; cdr3_aa: CASSEPNRERTGELFF
clone_size: .; v_call: TRBV28; cdr3_length: 16; d_call: TRBD1; j_call: TRBJ1-5; cdr3_nt: TGTGCCAGCAGGGACGGGACAGGAGGCGCAAATCAGCCCCAGCATTTT; cdr3_aa: CASRDGTGGANQPQHF
clone_size: .; v_call: TRBV19; cdr3_length: 18; d_call: TRBD2; j_call: TRBJ2-7; cdr3_nt: TGTGCCAGTAGTATGCCGGGACTAGCGGGAAACCGACCCTACGAGCAGTACTTC; cdr3_aa: CASSMPGLAGNRPYEQYF
clone_size: .; v_call: TRBV11-2; cdr3_length: 15; d_call: .; j_call: TRBJ1-4; cdr3_nt: TGTGCCAGCAGCCCGACGGGTGCAACTAATGAAAAACTGTTTTTT; cdr3_aa: CASSPTGATNEKLFF
clone_size: once; v_call: TRBV19; cdr3_length: 14; d_call: TRBD1; j_call: TRBJ1-2; cdr3_nt: TGTGCCAGTAGTATACGAGGGGGCGAAGATGGCTACACCTTC; cdr3_aa: CASSIRGGEDGYTF
clone_size: .; v_call: TRBV5-6; cdr3_length: 14; d_call: TRBD1; j_call: TRBJ1-6; cdr3_nt: TGTGCCAGCAGTACAGGGGAAAAAAATTCACCCCTCCACTTT; cdr3_aa: CASSTGEKNSPLHF
clone_size: .; v_call: TRBV4-3; cdr3_length: 16; d_call: .; j_call: TRBJ2-7; cdr3_nt: TGCGCCAGCAGCCAAGACTCAAGGACAGTGATATACGAGCAGTACTTC; cdr3_aa: CASSQDSRTVIYEQYF
clone_size: .; v_call: TRBV10-1; cdr3_length: 13; d_call: .; j_call: TRBJ1-1; cdr3_nt: TGCGCCAGCAGCATCCGGGGTGACACTGAAGCTTTCTTT; cdr3_aa: CASSIRGDTEAFF
clone_size: .; v_call: TRBV3-1/TRBV3-2; cdr3_length: 14; d_call: .; j_call: TRBJ1-4; cdr3_nt: TGTGCCAGCACGCTTGGGCAGCCAGCCGAAAAACTGTTTTTT; cdr3_aa: CASTLGQPAEKLFF
clone_size: .; v_call: TRBV6-6; cdr3_length: 12; d_call: TRBD1; j_call: TRBJ1-4; cdr3_nt: TGTGCCAGCCGACAGGGGCCAGTGAGGCTGTTTTTT; cdr3_aa: CASRQGPVRLFF
clone_size: .; v_call: TRBV3-1/TRBV3-2; cdr3_length: 13; d_call: .; j_call: TRBJ1-5; cdr3_nt: TGTGCCAGCAGCCAAGATCTGAATCAGCCCCAGCATTTT; cdr3_aa: CASSQDLNQPQHF
clone_size: .; v_call: TRBV6-5; cdr3_length: 13; d_call: .; j_call: TRBJ1-5; cdr3_nt: TGTGCCACCGGTCGGGGAAGCAATCAGCCCCAGCATTTT; cdr3_aa: CATGRGSNQPQHF
clone_size: .; v_call: TRBV4-1; cdr3_length: 14; d_call: .; j_call: TRBJ1-1; cdr3_nt: TGCGCCAGCAGCCAATTTTGGCAGAACACTGAAGCTTTCTTT; cdr3_aa: CASSQFWQNTEAFF
clone_size: .; v_call: TRBV19; cdr3_length: 14; d_call: .; j_call: TRBJ1-2; cdr3_nt: TGTGCCAGTAGTATCGTTGGACAGCGAAATGGCTACACCTTC; cdr3_aa: CASSIVGQRNGYTF
clone_size: .; v_call: TRBV7-9; cdr3_length: 12; d_call: .; j_call: TRBJ1-2; cdr3_nt: TGTGCCAGCAGCAAAGGGGAGGGAGGCTACACCTTC; cdr3_aa: CASSKGEGGYTF
clone_size: .; v_call: TRBV11-3; cdr3_length: 16; d_call: .; j_call: TRBJ2-7; cdr3_nt: TGTGCCAGCAGCTTAGAACGGGGTGGCGGGTCCTACGAGCAGTACTTC; cdr3_aa: CASSLERGGGSYEQYF
clone_size: few; v_call: TRBV19; cdr3_length: 14; d_call: .; j_call: TRBJ2-1; cdr3_nt: TGTGCCAGTAGTCGGGGGGCAAAATTCAATGAGCAGTTCTTC; cdr3_aa: CASSRGAKFNEQFF
clone_size: .; v_call: TRBV7-2; cdr3_length: 16; d_call: .; j_call: TRBJ1-5; cdr3_nt: TGTGCCAGCAGCTTAGAGGGGACAAGGTCGAATCAGCCCCAGCATTTT; cdr3_aa: CASSLEGTRSNQPQHF
clone_size: .; v_call: TRBV11-2; cdr3_length: 15; d_call: .; j_call: TRBJ1-5; cdr3_nt: TGTGCCAGCAGCTGGGGCCCGGATAGCAATCAGCCCCAGCATTTT; cdr3_aa: CASSWGPDSNQPQHF
clone_size: .; v_call: TRBV28; cdr3_length: 11; d_call: .; j_call: TRBJ2-7; cdr3_nt: TGTGCCATCAAGAGGGAGTACGAGCAGTACTTC; cdr3_aa: CAIKREYEQYF
clone_size: .; v_call: TRBV30; cdr3_length: 15; d_call: .; j_call: TRBJ1-4; cdr3_nt: TGTGCCTGGGACCACGGAGGGAACACTAATGAAAAACTGTTTTTT; cdr3_aa: CAWDHGGNTNEKLFF